This T cell receptor beta chain was recorded in a study of blood T cell repertoires in COVID-19. Assay: immunoSEQ multiplex PCR; the TCRdb copy retains only in-frame clones and omits some. There are approximately 400,000 clones in the sample; 70% to 90% occur only once, and more than 1% lies in the top ten. Living in 24 US areas, the participants were between roughly 18 and 90 years of age. This clone appeared once. The CDR3 is made up of 18 amino acids. The sample was PBMCs or T cells enriched from blood (not recorded which). The clonotype was recovered from a woman younger than 30 who had recovered from COVID-19. The chain links TRBV21-1 to TRBJ2-1; TRBD1, the table's D call, was not compared with the DNA. TRBV21-1 represents a pseudogene. The CDR3 region is CASSKAQPTELQCREQFF. In DNA form, the CDR3 reads TGTGCCAGCAGCAAAGCCCAACCGACAGAACTACAATGTAGGGAGCAGTTCTTC.